What follows are 22 T cell receptor beta chains derived from one specimen sequenced in a study of shared clonotypes between healthy human individuals. Profiled with immunoSEQ multiplex PCR; TCRdb holds only in-frame clones, not every one. The data hold over a million clones, with more than 65% observed a single time. Sequencing input: memory CD4+ T cells sorted from blood. Specified subset: CD45RA-negative fraction. The receptor set was obtained from a man aged 18 to 29 in good health.

The chain recombines TRBV6-5 with TRBJ2-4, with D perhaps matching TRBD2 (5 bases). The CDR3 runs 15 residues. Germline V gives CDR1 MNHEY, CDR2 SVGAGI. Deletions cut 2 bases from V and 3 bases from J, with 11 bases between. CDR3 protein: CASSYGRTDKNIQYF. The CDR3 DNA follows: TGTGCCAGCAGTTACGGGCGGACTGACAAAAACATTCAGTACTTC.

The chain combines TRBV28 with TRBJ2-5; TRBD2 is a possible D gene (5 bases). The germline V gene encodes CDR1 MDHEN and CDR2 SYDVKM. V lost 2 bases and J 5 bases, leaving 15 bases between the germline ends. The CDR3 contains 15 residues. The CDR3 nucleotides read TGTGCCAGCAGTTTACCAACGGGGAATAGCGAGACCCAGTACTTC. Its protein is CASSLPTGNSETQYF. The full variable domain, completed using reference TRBV28 and TRBJ2-5, is DVKVTQSSRYLVKRTGEKVFLECVQDMDHENMFWYRQDPGLGLRLIYFSYDVKMKEKGDIPEGYSVSREKKERFSLILESASTNQTSMYLCASSLPTGNSETQYFGPGTRLLVL.

The rearrangement links TRBV6-6 to TRBJ1-2; D is ambiguous. CDR3 size: 10 residues. Germline CDR1 and CDR2: MNHNY and SVGAGI (reference sequence). V lost 4 bases and J 4 bases, leaving 1 base between the germline ends. CDR3 nucleotide sequence: TGTGCCAGCAGTTCCTATGGCTACACCTTC. It translates to CASSSYGYTF.

CDR3 amino acids: CSVDRAGAGELFF. The DNA of the CDR3 is TGCAGCGTTGACAGGGCTGGGGCAGGGGAGCTGTTTTTT. This chain links TRBV29-1 with TRBJ2-2; the D gene is possibly TRBD1 (5 bases). CDR1 and CDR2 from the germline V gene are SQVTM and ANQGSEA. Trimming took 3 bases from V and 8 from J, leaving 13 bases between them. The CDR3 length is 13 residues.

CDR3 sequence: CATTKGVALSGNTIYF. For the CDR3, the DNA is TGTGCCACCACAAAGGGCGTAGCGCTCTCTGGAAACACCATATATTTT. The rearrangement joins TRBV28 to TRBJ1-3; D call uncertain. The V and J ends lost 10 bases and 0 bases respectively, with 19 bases between them. Per the germline V gene, CDR1 is MDHEN and CDR2 is SYDVKM. This CDR3 has 16 residues.

The gene calls are TRBV10-3 and TRBJ2-2; 7 nucleotides match TRBD1. CDR1 ENHRY and CDR2 SYGVKD come from the germline V gene. This CDR3 comprises 15 residues. V trimming: 9 bases; J trimming: 0 bases; junction bases outside the gene matches: 7. CDR3 residues: CAIQTGTANTGELFF. CDR3 DNA sequence: TGTGCCATTCAAACCGGGACAGCGAACACCGGGGAGCTGTTTTTT.

V usage is TRBV10-3 and J usage is TRBJ1-1; D gene unclear. Germline CDR1 reads ENHRY; CDR2 reads SYGVKD. Trimming removed 6 bases at V and 1 base at J, with 6 bases between. The CDR3 contains 12 residues. The CDR3 DNA is TGTGCCATCAGGTCAGAGAACACTGAAGCTTTCTTT. Its protein product is CAIRSENTEAFF.

The V and J genes are TRBV30 and TRBJ2-5, with 9 bases that match TRBD1. The CDR3 runs 15 residues. The germline CDR1 and CDR2 sequences are GTSNPN and SVGIG (reference sequence). V shed 1 base and J 4 bases; nucleotides not matched to a gene: 7. Here the CDR3 reads CAWSAPTGGGETQYF. CDR3 DNA: TGTGCCTGGAGTGCCCCAACAGGGGGCGGAGAGACCCAGTACTTC.

This CDR3 reads CASSDYGRGQETQYF. The CDR3 DNA sequence: TGCGCCAGCAGTGACTACGGTCGGGGCCAAGAGACCCAGTACTTC. This rearrangement joins TRBV10-1 to TRBJ2-5; perhaps TRBD2 as D (5 bases). Per the germline V gene, CDR1 is WNHNN and CDR2 is SYGVQD (reference sequence). This CDR3 is built from 15 residues. Trimming shortened V by 3 bases and J by 1 base, and 12 bases separated the two germline ends.

This clone was seen only a few times. The chain employs TRBV6-5 and TRBJ1-5; no clear D gene. The CDR3 is made up of 13 amino acids. Trimming cost V 6 bases and J 1 base, with 7 bases left between them. The germline V gene encodes CDR1 MNHEY and CDR2 SVGAGI. For the CDR3, the DNA is TGTGCCAGCAGACCCGACAGCAATCAGCCCCAGCATTTT. It codes for CASRPDSNQPQHF.

This clone was seen just once. The V and J genes are TRBV28 and TRBJ2-1; maybe TRBD1 (5 bases). Trimming cost V 1 base and J 7 bases, with 8 bases left between them. This CDR3 comprises 13 residues. The germline V gene encodes CDR1 MDHEN and CDR2 SYDVKM. CDR3 protein: CASSLLAGNEQFF. The CDR3 coding sequence is TGTGCCAGCAGTTTATTAGCAGGGAATGAGCAGTTCTTC.

This chain links TRBV5-6 with TRBJ1-2; D is perhaps TRBD1 (6 bases). Trimming took off 2 bases at V and 4 bases at J, with 9 bases between the two ends. The CDR3 length is 13 residues. Germline V gives CDR1 SGHDT, CDR2 YYEEEE. The DNA of the CDR3 is TGTGCCAGCAGCTTCCAGGGGTCCTATGGCTACACCTTC. It yields the protein CASSFQGSYGYTF.

This clone has just a few counts. This rearrangement joins TRBV7-2 to TRBJ2-2; D remains unclear. This CDR3 has 12 amino acids. V was trimmed by 5 bases and J by 6 bases, leaving 7 bases between them. In germline, CDR1 is SGHTA, CDR2 FQGNSA. The CDR3 coding sequence is TGTGCCAGCAGCAACCCTCCCGGGGAGCTGTTTTTT. Translating gives CASSNPPGELFF.

Regarding this clone: One base away lies a much larger clone, so this may be a sequencing read error. The sample carries other DNA sequences with the same CDR3. The V gene is TRBV30, the J gene TRBJ2-2; possible D gene TRBD1, 6 bases. V was clipped by 3 bases and J by 5 bases, with 10 bases between them. The CDR3 runs 13 residues. CDR1 and CDR2 (germline): GTSNPN, SVGIG (reference sequence). The DNA of the CDR3 is TGTGCCTGGAGCGCCACAGGGACCGGGGAGCTGTTTTTT. Its protein product is CAWSATGTGELFF.

The chain recombines TRBV4-1 with TRBJ2-2; the D is unclear. Germline assignment: CDR1 MGHRA and CDR2 YSYEKL. With 0 bases removed from V and 5 bases from J, the gap between germline ends came to 10 bases. CDR3 length: 15 amino acids. The CDR3: CASSQDGGITGELFF. The CDR3 DNA is TGCGCCAGCAGCCAAGATGGTGGGATAACCGGGGAGCTGTTTTTT.

The chain combines TRBV6-1 with TRBJ1-6, with D possibly matching TRBD1 (6 bases). This CDR3 comprises 15 residues. The germline gives CDR1 MNHNS, CDR2 SASEGT. With 7 bases removed from V and 13 bases from J, the gap between germline ends came to 23 bases. The CDR3 loop is CASNSGTRVGFPLHF. CDR3 in DNA: TGTGCCAGCAATTCCGGGACACGGGTTGGATTCCCCCTCCACTTT.

The chain employs TRBV5-6 and TRBJ1-6; perhaps TRBD1 as D (6 bases). The CDR3 runs to 14 residues. The V gene lost 1 base and the J gene lost 9 bases, with 11 bases spanning the gap. The germline CDR1 and CDR2 sequences are SGHDT and YYEEEE. CDR3 sequence (DNA): TGTGCCAGCAGCTTGTCACAGGGAAGTTCACCCCTCCACTTT. Encoded protein: CASSLSQGSSPLHF. Supplemented by reference TRBV5-6 and TRBJ1-6, the full variable domain reads DAGVTQSPTHLIKTRGQQVTLRCSPKSGHDTVSWYQQALGQGPQFIFQYYEEEERQRGNFPDRFSGHQFPNYSSELNVNALLLGDSALYLCASSLSQGSSPLHFGNGTRLTVT.

This clone has a single count. The V and J genes are TRBV2 and TRBJ1-5; a possible D gene is TRBD1 (5 bases). The CDR3 totals 13 residues. Trimming took 4 bases from V and 2 from J, leaving 6 bases between them. Germline values: CDR1 SNHLY, CDR2 FYNNEI. The DNA of the CDR3 is TGTGCCAGCAGTGGAGGGGGCAATCAGCCCCAGCATTTT. This codes for CASSGGGNQPQHF.

V and J are TRBV30 and TRBJ2-7; D is possibly TRBD1 (6 bases). Per the germline V gene, CDR1 is GTSNPN and CDR2 is SVGIG (reference sequence). The CDR3 consists of 14 residues. Trimming removed 2 bases at V and 2 bases at J, with 13 bases between. The CDR3 is CAWSPWTATYEQYF. In nucleotides, the CDR3 is TGTGCCTGGAGTCCTTGGACAGCCACCTACGAGCAGTACTTC.

This clone was detected a few times. This chain uses TRBV4-1 with TRBJ1-1; no clear D. Germline values: CDR1 MGHRA, CDR2 YSYEKL. CDR3 size: 14 residues. The V end lost 4 bases, the J end lost 6 bases, and 15 bases lay between the germline ends. CDR3 protein: CASSPKSEFAEAFF. CDR3 bases: TGCGCCAGCAGCCCGAAATCGGAGTTCGCTGAAGCTTTCTTT.

The J gene is TRBJ2-5, the V gene TRBV7-6; D gene ambiguous. Deletions cut 7 bases from V and 1 base from J, with 16 bases between. Germline V CDR1 and CDR2: SGHVS, FNYEAQ. The CDR3 is 15 residues long. CDR3 region: CASTASVTVQETQYF. DNA of the CDR3: TGTGCCAGCACCGCTTCAGTAACAGTCCAAGAGACCCAGTACTTC.

The rearrangement joins TRBV4-1 to TRBJ2-4, with D possibly being TRBD1 (6 bases). Trimming left V 0 bases short and J 2 bases short, with 17 bases between. This CDR3 has 18 residues. Germline loops: CDR1 MGHRA, CDR2 YSYEKL. Here the CDR3 DNA reads TGCGCCAGCAGCCAAGAGGGGGCCTCCATCGGGTCCAAAAACATTCAGTACTTC. Translated, it gives CASSQEGASIGSKNIQYF.